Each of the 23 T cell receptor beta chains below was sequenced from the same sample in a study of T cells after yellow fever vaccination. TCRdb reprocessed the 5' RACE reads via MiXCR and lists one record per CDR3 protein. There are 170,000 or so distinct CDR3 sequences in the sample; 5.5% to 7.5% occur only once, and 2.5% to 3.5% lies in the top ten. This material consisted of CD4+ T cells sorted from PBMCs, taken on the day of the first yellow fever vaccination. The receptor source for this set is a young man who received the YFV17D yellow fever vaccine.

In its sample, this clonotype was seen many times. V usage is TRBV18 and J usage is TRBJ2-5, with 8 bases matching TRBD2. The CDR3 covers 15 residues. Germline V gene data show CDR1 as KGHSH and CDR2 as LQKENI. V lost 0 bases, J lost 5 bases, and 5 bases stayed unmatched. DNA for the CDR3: TGTGCCAGCTCACCACCCAGCGGGGGCAGCGAGACCCAGTACTTC. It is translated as CASSPPSGGSETQYF.

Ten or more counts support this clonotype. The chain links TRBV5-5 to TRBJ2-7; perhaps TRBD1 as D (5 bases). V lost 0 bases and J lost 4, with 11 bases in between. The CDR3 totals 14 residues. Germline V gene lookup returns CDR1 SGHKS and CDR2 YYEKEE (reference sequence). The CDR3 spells CASSLEGVVYEQYF. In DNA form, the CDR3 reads TGTGCCAGCAGCTTGGAAGGGGTCGTATACGAGCAGTACTTC.

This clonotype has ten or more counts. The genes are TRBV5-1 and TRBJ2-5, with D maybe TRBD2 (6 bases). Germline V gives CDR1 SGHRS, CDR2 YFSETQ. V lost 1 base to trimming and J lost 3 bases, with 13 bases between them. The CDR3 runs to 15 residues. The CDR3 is CASSLFSTGEETQYF. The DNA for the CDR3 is TGCGCCAGCAGCTTGTTTAGCACGGGGGAAGAGACCCAGTACTTC. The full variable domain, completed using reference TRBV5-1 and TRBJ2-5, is KAGVTQTPRYLIKTRGQQVTLSCSPISGHRSVSWYQQTPGQGLQFLFEYFSETQRNKGNFPGRFSGRQFSNSRSEMNVSTLELGDSALYLCASSLFSTGEETQYFGPGTRLLVL.

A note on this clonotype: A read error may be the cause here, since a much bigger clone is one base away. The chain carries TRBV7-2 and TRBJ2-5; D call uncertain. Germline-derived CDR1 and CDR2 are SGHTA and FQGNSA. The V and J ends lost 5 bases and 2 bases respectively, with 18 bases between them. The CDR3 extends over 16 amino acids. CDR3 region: CASSPQDGWPQETQYF. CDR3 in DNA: TGTGCCAGCAGCCCACAAGACGGCTGGCCGCAAGAGACCCAGTACTTC.

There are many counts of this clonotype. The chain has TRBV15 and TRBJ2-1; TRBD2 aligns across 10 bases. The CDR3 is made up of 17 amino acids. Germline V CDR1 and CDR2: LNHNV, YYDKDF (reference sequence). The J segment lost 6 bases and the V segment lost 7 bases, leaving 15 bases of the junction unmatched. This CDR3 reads CATTPRTSGIVSNEQFF. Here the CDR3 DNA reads TGTGCCACCACCCCCCGCACTAGCGGGATTGTATCCAATGAGCAGTTCTTC.

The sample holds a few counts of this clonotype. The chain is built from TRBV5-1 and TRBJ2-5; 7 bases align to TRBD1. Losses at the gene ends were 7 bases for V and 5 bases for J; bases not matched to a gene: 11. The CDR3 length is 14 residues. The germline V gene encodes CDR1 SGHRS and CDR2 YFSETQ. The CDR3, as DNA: TGCGCCAGCGGTGAGACAGGGAAGTTTGAGACCCAGTACTTC. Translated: CASGETGKFETQYF.

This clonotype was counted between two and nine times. DNA for the CDR3: TGTGCCTGGAGTGTTAATAGCAATCAGCCCCAGCATTTT. It specifies CAWSVNSNQPQHF. The rearrangement uses TRBV30 and TRBJ1-5; D gene unclear. Germline-derived CDR1 and CDR2 are GTSNPN and SVGIG (reference sequence). CDR3 length: 13 residues. Trimming cost V 0 bases and J 0 bases, with 3 bases left between them.

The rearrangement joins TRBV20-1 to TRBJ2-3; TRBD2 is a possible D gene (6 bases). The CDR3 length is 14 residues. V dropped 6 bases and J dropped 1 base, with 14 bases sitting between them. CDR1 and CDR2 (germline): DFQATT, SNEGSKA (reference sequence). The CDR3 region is CSAAGTPGTDTQYF. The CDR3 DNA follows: TGCAGTGCGGCCGGGACTCCCGGCACAGATACGCAGTATTTT.

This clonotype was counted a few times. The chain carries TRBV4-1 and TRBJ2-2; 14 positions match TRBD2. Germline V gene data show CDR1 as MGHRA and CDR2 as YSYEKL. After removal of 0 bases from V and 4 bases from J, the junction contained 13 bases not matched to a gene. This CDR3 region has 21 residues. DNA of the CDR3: TGCGCCAGCAGCCAAGAATTTGGGACTAGCGGGGGAGGGCGGGGCACCGGGGAGCTGTTTTTT. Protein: CASSQEFGTSGGGRGTGELFF.

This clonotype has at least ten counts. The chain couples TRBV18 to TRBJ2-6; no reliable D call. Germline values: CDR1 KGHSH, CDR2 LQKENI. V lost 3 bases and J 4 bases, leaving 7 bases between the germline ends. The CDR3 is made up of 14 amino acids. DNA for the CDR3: TGTGCCAGCTCACCCCAAGCGGGGGCCAACGTCCTGACTTTC. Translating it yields CASSPQAGANVLTF. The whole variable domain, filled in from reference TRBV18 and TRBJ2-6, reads NAGVMQNPRHLVRRRGQEARLRCSPMKGHSHVYWYRQLPEEGLKFMVYLQKENIIDESGMPKERFSAEFPKEGPSILRIQQVVRGDSAAYFCASSPQAGANVLTFGAGSRLTVL.

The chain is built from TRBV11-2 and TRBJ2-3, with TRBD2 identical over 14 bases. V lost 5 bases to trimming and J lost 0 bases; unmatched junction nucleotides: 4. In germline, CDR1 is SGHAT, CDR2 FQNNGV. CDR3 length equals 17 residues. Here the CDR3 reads CASSRTSGGTSTDTQYF. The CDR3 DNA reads TGTGCCAGCAGCCGGACTAGCGGGGGGACTAGCACAGATACGCAGTATTTT.

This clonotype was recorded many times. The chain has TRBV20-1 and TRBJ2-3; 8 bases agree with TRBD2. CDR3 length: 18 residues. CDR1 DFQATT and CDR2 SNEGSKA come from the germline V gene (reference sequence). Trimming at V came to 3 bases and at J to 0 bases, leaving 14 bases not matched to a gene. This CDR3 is CSASAGAGDASSTDTQYF. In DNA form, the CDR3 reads TGCAGTGCTAGTGCGGGAGCGGGGGACGCTTCTAGCACAGATACGCAGTATTTT.

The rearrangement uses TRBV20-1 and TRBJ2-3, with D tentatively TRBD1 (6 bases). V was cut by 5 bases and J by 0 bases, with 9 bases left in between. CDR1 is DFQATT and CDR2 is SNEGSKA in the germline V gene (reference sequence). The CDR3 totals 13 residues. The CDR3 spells CSARDTSTDTQYF. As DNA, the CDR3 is TGCAGTGCTCGGGACACCAGCACAGATACGCAGTATTTT.

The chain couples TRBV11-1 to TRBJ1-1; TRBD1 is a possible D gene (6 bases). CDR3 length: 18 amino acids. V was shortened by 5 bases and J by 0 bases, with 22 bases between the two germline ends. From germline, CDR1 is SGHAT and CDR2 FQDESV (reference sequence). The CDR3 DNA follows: TGTGCCAGCAGCCAGTTGAAAGGACAGTCAAACATGAACACTGAAGCTTTCTTT. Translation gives CASSQLKGQSNMNTEAFF.

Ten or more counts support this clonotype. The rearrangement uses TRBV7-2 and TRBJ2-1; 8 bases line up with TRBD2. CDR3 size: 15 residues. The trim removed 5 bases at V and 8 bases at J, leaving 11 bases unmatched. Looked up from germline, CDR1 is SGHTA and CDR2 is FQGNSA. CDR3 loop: CASSPYTGLADEQFF. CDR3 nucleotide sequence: TGTGCCAGCAGCCCCTATACCGGACTAGCCGATGAGCAGTTCTTC. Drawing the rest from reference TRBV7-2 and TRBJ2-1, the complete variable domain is GAGVSQSPSNKVTEKGKDVELRCDPISGHTALYWYRQSLGQGLEFLIYFQGNSAPDKSGLPSDRFSAERTGGSVSTLTIQRTQQEDSAVYLCASSPYTGLADEQFFGPGTRLTVL.

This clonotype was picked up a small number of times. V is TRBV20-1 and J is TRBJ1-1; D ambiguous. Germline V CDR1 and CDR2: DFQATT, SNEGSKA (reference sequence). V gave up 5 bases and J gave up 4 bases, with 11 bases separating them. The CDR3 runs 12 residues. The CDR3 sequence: CSAPQLGTEAFF. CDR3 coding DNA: TGCAGTGCTCCCCAGCTAGGCACTGAAGCTTTCTTT.

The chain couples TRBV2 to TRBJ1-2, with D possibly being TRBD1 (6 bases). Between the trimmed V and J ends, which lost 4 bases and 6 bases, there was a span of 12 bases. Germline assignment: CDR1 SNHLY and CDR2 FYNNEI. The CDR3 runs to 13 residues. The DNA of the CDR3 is TGTGCCAGCAGTGGAGCTGGGGGCAATGGCTACACCTTC. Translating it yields CASSGAGGNGYTF.

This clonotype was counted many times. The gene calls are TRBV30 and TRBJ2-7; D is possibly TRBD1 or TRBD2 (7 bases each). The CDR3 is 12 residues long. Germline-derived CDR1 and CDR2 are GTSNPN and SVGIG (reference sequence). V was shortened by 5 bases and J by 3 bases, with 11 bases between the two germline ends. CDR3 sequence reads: CAWDREGYEQYF. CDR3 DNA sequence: TGTGCCTGGGACAGGGAGGGCTACGAGCAGTACTTC.

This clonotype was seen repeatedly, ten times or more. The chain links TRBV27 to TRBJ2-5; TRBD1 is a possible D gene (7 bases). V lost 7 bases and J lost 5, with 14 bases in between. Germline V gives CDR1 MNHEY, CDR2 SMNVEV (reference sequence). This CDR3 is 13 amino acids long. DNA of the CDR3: TGTGCCAGCAAATCAGGGGGGCAGGAGACCCAGTACTTC. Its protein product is CASKSGGQETQYF.

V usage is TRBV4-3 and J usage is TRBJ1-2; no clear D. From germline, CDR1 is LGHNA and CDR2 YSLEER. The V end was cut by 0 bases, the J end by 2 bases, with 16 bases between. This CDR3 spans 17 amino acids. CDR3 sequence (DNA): TGCGCCAGCAGCCAAGATAAGTGGTCTCAGCCCAACTATGGCTACACCTTC. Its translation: CASSQDKWSQPNYGYTF.

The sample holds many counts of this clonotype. This chain's CDR3 is CASSPHPPDNTEAFF. The CDR3 DNA reads as TGTGCCAGCTCACCTCACCCCCCAGACAACACTGAAGCTTTCTTT. The chain carries TRBV18 and TRBJ1-1; D unresolved. Per the germline V gene, CDR1 is KGHSH and CDR2 is LQKENI. The CDR3 totals 15 residues. V was cut by 3 bases and J by 2 bases, with 13 bases left in between.

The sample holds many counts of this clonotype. DNA for the CDR3: TGTGCCACCAGCCCTATCGGACAGCAGTACAATGAGCAGTTCTTC. Protein product: CATSPIGQQYNEQFF. V usage is TRBV15 and J usage is TRBJ2-1, with a weak D call TRBD1 (6 bases). V was cut by 5 bases and J by 4 bases, with 15 bases left in between. The CDR3 has 15 amino acids. Germline V gene lookup returns CDR1 LNHNV and CDR2 YYDKDF (reference sequence). Complete variable domain (other parts from reference TRBV15 and TRBJ2-1): DAMVIQNPRYQVTQFGKPVTLSCSQTLNHNVMYWYQQKSSQAPKLLFHYYDKDFNNEADTPDNFQSRRPNTSFCFLDIRSPGLGDTAMYLCATSPIGQQYNEQFFGPGTRLTVL.

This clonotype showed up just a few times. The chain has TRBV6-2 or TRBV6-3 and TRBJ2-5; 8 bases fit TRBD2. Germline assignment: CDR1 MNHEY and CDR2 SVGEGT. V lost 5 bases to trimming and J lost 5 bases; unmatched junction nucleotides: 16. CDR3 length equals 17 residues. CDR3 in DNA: TGTGCCAGCAGTCCGGAGCACGGGACTAGGGACGTGGAGACCCAGTACTTC. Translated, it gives CASSPEHGTRDVETQYF.